These 26 T cell receptor beta chains originate from one sample sequenced in a study of T cells in Graves' hyperthyroidism and ophthalmopathy (dated by TCRdb to between 2018 and 2021). Library preparation was by multiplex PCR. TCRdb names Illumina HiSeq 2000 as the instrument used. The TCR beta CDR3 regions were amplified from RNA transcripts. For the first round of RT-PCR on the TCR CDR3, the HTBI primer set was used together with the Qiagen OneStep RT-PCR kit. TCRdb cleaned the public reads at Q25 with fastp, built clones with MiXCR and kept in-frame beta chains. CDR3 protein sequences are deduplicated, and each keeps its most common genes and DNA. This sample lists 730,000 or so distinct CDR3 sequences; over 15% were detected once. The ten largest clonotypes hold 15% to 20% of the sample. The sequenced sample consisted of blood. These TCRs come from a woman in her 50s with Graves' hyperthyroidism that later progressed to Graves' ophthalmopathy.

This clonotype was counted a few times. As DNA, the CDR3 is TGCGCCAGCAGCTTGGGCAGGGGGGTTTCACCCCTCCACTTT. Its translation: CASSLGRGVSPLHF. V is TRBV5-1 and J is TRBJ1-6; 7 bases agree with TRBD1. J lost 9 bases, V lost 0 bases, and 3 bases had no gene match. This CDR3 has 14 residues. CDR1 and CDR2 from the germline V gene are SGHRS and YFSETQ. The whole variable domain, remainder taken from reference TRBV5-1 and TRBJ1-6, is KAGVTQTPRYLIKTRGQQVTLSCSPISGHRSVSWYQQTPGQGLQFLFEYFSETQRNKGNFPGRFSGRQFSNSRSEMNVSTLELGDSALYLCASSLGRGVSPLHFGNGTRLTVT.

This clonotype was counted only a few times. The rearrangement joins TRBV15 to TRBJ1-2; TRBD1 matches at 7 bases. The germline V gene encodes CDR1 LNHNV and CDR2 YYDKDF (reference sequence). Trimming took 3 bases from V and 6 from J; bases not matched to a gene: 1. This CDR3 is built from 12 residues. The CDR3 spells CATSRDRNGYTF. As DNA, the CDR3 is TGTGCCACCAGCAGGGACAGGAATGGCTACACCTTC. Looking up the rest from reference TRBV15 and TRBJ1-2 gives the full variable domain: DAMVIQNPRYQVTQFGKPVTLSCSQTLNHNVMYWYQQKSSQAPKLLFHYYDKDFNNEADTPDNFQSRRPNTSFCFLDIRSPGLGDTAMYLCATSRDRNGYTFGSGTRLTVV.

This clonotype was seen a few times. This chain links TRBV6-6 with TRBJ1-3; D may be TRBD1 (6 bases). V lost 2 bases, J lost 4 bases, and 12 bases lay in between. This CDR3 comprises 15 residues. Germline assignment: CDR1 MNHNY and CDR2 SVGAGI (reference sequence). The CDR3 nucleotides are TGTGCCAGCAGTTACCGCAGGGGTACAGGAAACACCATATATTTT. This encodes CASSYRRGTGNTIYF.

Many counts were recorded for this clonotype. The rearrangement joins TRBV5-1 to TRBJ2-3; TRBD2 agrees at 8 bases. This CDR3 has 13 residues. V lost 2 bases to trimming and J lost 6 bases; unmatched junction nucleotides: 2. The germline gives CDR1 SGHRS, CDR2 YFSETQ. The CDR3 spells CASSFGGADTQYF. Here the CDR3 DNA reads TGCGCCAGCAGCTTCGGGGGGGCCGATACGCAGTATTTT.

The rearrangement uses TRBV7-9 and TRBJ1-2; D not resolved. The germline V gene has CDR1 SEHNR and CDR2 FQNEAQ (reference sequence). This CDR3 spans 15 amino acids. V lost 4 bases and J 5 bases, leaving 17 bases between the germline ends. The CDR3 loop reads CASSSDLNNRYGYTF. The DNA for the CDR3 is TGTGCCAGCAGCTCGGACCTTAATAACCGATATGGCTACACCTTC.

There are many counts of this clonotype. The chain uses TRBV7-2 and TRBJ1-4, with TRBD1 identical over 11 bases. Germline loops: CDR1 SGHTA, CDR2 FQGNSA. The CDR3 spans 15 residues. With V trimmed by 5 bases and J by 8 bases, 7 bases remained unmatched. In nucleotides, the CDR3 is TGTGCCAGCAGCGCCGGACAGGGGGCAGAGGAAAAACTGTTTTTT. It is translated as CASSAGQGAEEKLFF.

This clonotype was seen a few times. The CDR3 is CASSLMRGSTEAFF. The CDR3 DNA sequence: TGTGCCAGTAGTCTCATGCGGGGAAGCACTGAAGCTTTCTTT. V and J are TRBV19 and TRBJ1-1; no reliable D call. The germline V and J ends were trimmed by 5 bases and 4 bases, with 14 bases remaining between them. The CDR3 contains 14 residues. Germline values: CDR1 LNHDA, CDR2 SQIVND (reference sequence).

This clonotype came up a few times. The chain recombines TRBV6-1 with TRBJ2-1; 13 bases agree with TRBD2. V was clipped by 6 bases and J by 7 bases; unmatched bases: 6. Germline values: CDR1 MNHNS, CDR2 SASEGT. The CDR3 runs 15 residues. The CDR3 is CASRSLGLAGNEQFF. For the CDR3, the DNA is TGTGCCAGCAGGTCCCTGGGACTAGCGGGGAATGAGCAGTTCTTC.

This chain uses TRBV24-1 with TRBJ2-2; possibly TRBD2 for D (6 bases). With 0 bases removed from V and 6 bases from J, the gap between germline ends came to 10 bases. The CDR3 sequence is 15 residues long. Germline V gene lookup returns CDR1 KGHDR and CDR2 SFDVKD. The CDR3 spells CATSDLVGGSGELFF. In DNA form, the CDR3 reads TGTGCCACCAGTGATTTGGTGGGGGGATCCGGGGAGCTGTTTTTT.

As DNA, the CDR3 is TGCGCCAGCAGCCAGATCGGACAGGGGGCAGATACGCAGTATTTT. Amino acid sequence: CASSQIGQGADTQYF. The chain recombines TRBV4-1 with TRBJ2-3, with 10 nucleotides matching TRBD1. The CDR3 totals 15 residues. The germline V gene encodes CDR1 MGHRA and CDR2 YSYEKL. V dropped 3 bases and J dropped 4; count of bases not matched to a gene: 4.

This clonotype was recorded at least ten times. The rearrangement links TRBV2 to TRBJ2-2; D unresolved. V lost 7 bases, J lost 4 bases, and 13 bases lay in between. The germline gives CDR1 SNHLY, CDR2 FYNNEI. The CDR3 is made up of 14 amino acids. CDR3 nucleotide sequence: TGTGCCAGCACGAAGCCTTCCGTCACCGGGGAGCTGTTTTTT. Translated, it gives CASTKPSVTGELFF.

The rearrangement uses TRBV7-9 and TRBJ1-5; D not certain. This CDR3 is built from 16 residues. Germline-derived CDR1 and CDR2 are SEHNR and FQNEAQ (reference sequence). V lost 4 bases to trimming and J lost 0 bases, with 13 bases between them. DNA of the CDR3: TGTGCCAGCAGCTCAGAGCTGGAGGATAGCAATCAGCCCCAGCATTTT. Its protein product is CASSSELEDSNQPQHF.

This chain uses TRBV7-2 with TRBJ1-1; no clear D gene. CDR1 and CDR2 (germline): SGHTA, FQGNSA. The CDR3 has 14 amino acids. Trimming shortened V by 5 bases and J by 1 base, and 11 bases separated the two germline ends. The CDR3 region is CASSPGLRNTEAFF. The DNA of the CDR3 is TGTGCCAGCAGCCCAGGACTGAGGAACACTGAAGCTTTCTTT.

The gene calls are TRBV7-3 and TRBJ2-2; 7 bases match TRBD1. In germline, CDR1 is SGHTA, CDR2 FQGTGA. The trim removed 3 bases at V and 4 bases at J, leaving 5 bases unmatched. This CDR3 is built from 15 residues. The CDR3 nucleotides read TGTGCCAGCAGCTTCCGCGGACAGGTCACCGGGGAGCTGTTTTTT. As protein: CASSFRGQVTGELFF. Looking up the rest from reference TRBV7-3 and TRBJ2-2 gives the full variable domain: GAGVSQTPSNKVTEKGKYVELRCDPISGHTALYWYRQSLGQGPEFLIYFQGTGAADDSGLPNDRFFAVRPEGSVSTLKIQRTERGDSAVYLCASSFRGQVTGELFFGEGSRLTVL.

The chain links TRBV27 to TRBJ2-5; perhaps TRBD2 as D (6 bases). Trimming cost V 0 bases and J 5 bases, with 25 bases left between them. The CDR3 sequence is 19 residues long. Germline V CDR1 and CDR2: MNHEY, SMNVEV (reference sequence). CDR3 nucleotide sequence: TGTGCCAGCAGTTTATCCTCGAACCCAGTAGTGGGGGGTGGGGAGACCCAGTACTTC. It translates to CASSLSSNPVVGGGETQYF.

This sequence joins TRBV7-2 and TRBJ2-3, with a tentative D call TRBD2 (6 bases). The CDR3 consists of 15 residues. Germline CDR1 reads SGHTA; CDR2 reads FQGNSA. V was trimmed by 5 bases and J by 8 bases, leaving 20 bases between them. As DNA, the CDR3 is TGTGCCAGCAGCCCCGACGGGGGACTTTGGGGTACGCAGTATTTT. Its protein is CASSPDGGLWGTQYF.

The rearrangement links TRBV10-2 to TRBJ1-5; TRBD1 aligns across 8 bases. CDR3 length equals 15 residues. Germline lookup yields CDR1 WSHSY and CDR2 SAAADI. The J segment lost 11 bases and the V segment lost 4 bases, leaving 13 bases of the junction unmatched. CDR3 coding DNA: TGCGCCAGCAGTGGGCCGACAGGGGCCCCTAGGGCCCAGCATTTT. Translation gives CASSGPTGAPRAQHF.

The chain couples TRBV24-1 to TRBJ1-5; TRBD1 aligns across 7 bases. The germline V gene has CDR1 KGHDR and CDR2 SFDVKD. The CDR3 is made up of 16 amino acids. J gave up 3 bases and V 4 bases, and 8 bases lay outside the gene matches. The CDR3 reads CATSDAGTAFNQPQHF. CDR3 in DNA: TGTGCCACCAGTGACGCCGGGACAGCCTTCAATCAGCCCCAGCATTTT.

To note about this clonotype: This sequence may be a read error, since a much larger clone differs from it by one base. This rearrangement joins TRBV5-6 to TRBJ1-1; 10 nucleotides match TRBD1. Losses at the gene ends were 6 bases for V and 4 bases for J; bases not matched to a gene: 6. In germline, CDR1 is SGHDT, CDR2 YYEEEE. This CDR3 spans 14 amino acids. For the CDR3, the DNA is TGTGCCAGCAATGGGGACAGGGGTTTCACTGAAGCTTTCTTT. Translating gives CASNGDRGFTEAFF.

This clonotype was found many times. The chain uses TRBV5-1 and TRBJ2-3; 8 bases line up with TRBD2. The ends lost 5 bases at V and 0 bases at J; junction bases unmatched: 11. The CDR3 extends over 17 amino acids. Germline V lookup: CDR1 SGHRS, CDR2 YFSETQ. In nucleotides, the CDR3 is TGCGCCAGCAGTAGCGTTAGCGGGGTATCTAGCACAGATACGCAGTATTTT. Translation: CASSSVSGVSSTDTQYF.

This clonotype was observed a few times. V gene TRBV5-1 combines with J gene TRBJ2-5, with TRBD1 matching 7 bases. V gave up 2 bases and J gave up 3 bases; unmatched junction bases: 7. The V gene's germline CDR1 is SGHRS and CDR2 YFSETQ. CDR3 length: 15 amino acids. The CDR3 loop reads CASSFTGTEEETQYF. The DNA for the CDR3 is TGCGCCAGCAGCTTTACCGGGACAGAAGAAGAGACCCAGTACTTC.

This clonotype was seen only a few times. This chain joins TRBV7-9 and TRBJ2-2; D is unresolved. V lost 1 base and J 2 bases, leaving 8 bases between the germline ends. This CDR3 comprises 15 residues. The germline V gene encodes CDR1 SEHNR and CDR2 FQNEAQ (reference sequence). CDR3 nucleotides: TGTGCCAGCAGCTTAGATAGCCCCAACACCGGGGAGCTGTTTTTT. Translation gives CASSLDSPNTGELFF.

This clonotype was detected ten times or more. V and J are TRBV7-2 and TRBJ2-3; D may be TRBD2 (6 bases). In germline, CDR1 is SGHTA, CDR2 FQGNSA. This CDR3 has 14 residues. V lost 3 bases to trimming and J lost 5 bases, with 12 bases between them. The DNA for the CDR3 is TGTGCCAGCAGCTTTGGCGGGGCCGTAGATACGCAGTATTTT. This codes for CASSFGGAVDTQYF.

This clonotype appeared a few times. The J gene is TRBJ2-7, the V gene TRBV5-1, with D possibly TRBD2 on 6 matching bases. The CDR3 extends over 14 amino acids. Trimming took 4 bases from V and 3 from J, leaving 14 bases between them. The germline V gene has CDR1 SGHRS and CDR2 YFSETQ. CDR3 sequence (DNA): TGCGCCAGCAGCGGTGGAGACGGGAGCTACGAGCAGTACTTC. It encodes CASSGGDGSYEQYF. The full variable domain, with the rest looked up from reference TRBV5-1 and TRBJ2-7, is KAGVTQTPRYLIKTRGQQVTLSCSPISGHRSVSWYQQTPGQGLQFLFEYFSETQRNKGNFPGRFSGRQFSNSRSEMNVSTLELGDSALYLCASSGGDGSYEQYFGPGTRLTVT.

This clonotype was seen a few times. The chain links TRBV10-3 to TRBJ2-1; D unclear. Germline CDR1 ENHRY, CDR2 SYGVKD. The V end was cut by 3 bases, the J end by 9 bases, with 12 bases between. This CDR3 region has 13 residues. CDR3 in amino acids: CAISDGAAGEQFF. Here the CDR3 DNA reads TGTGCCATCAGTGACGGTGCGGCCGGTGAGCAGTTCTTC.

The V and J genes are TRBV20-1 and TRBJ2-1; 8 nucleotides align to TRBD1. This CDR3 has 16 amino acids. CDR1 and CDR2 from the germline V gene are DFQATT and SNEGSKA (reference sequence). With 0 bases clipped from V and 7 bases from J, the junction kept 11 bases outside the gene matches. CDR3 in amino acids: CSARDLDQGAGNEQFF. The CDR3 region has the DNA TGCAGTGCTAGAGATCTCGATCAGGGGGCTGGTAATGAGCAGTTCTTC.